The 30 T cell receptor beta chains presented below share a single source sample, sequenced in a study of control samples from healthy donors and cancer patients. Libraries were prepared by immunoSEQ multiplex PCR; TCRdb keeps only in-frame clonotypes and omits some of them. The top ten hold less than 7% of the sample, which has some 80,000 clones, approximately 89% seen once. What was sequenced was blood. These receptors originate from a man in his fifties or sixties in good health.

The rearrangement uses TRBV30 and TRBJ1-1, with unresolved D. The CDR3 covers 14 residues. Trimming left V 1 base short and J 1 base short, with 10 bases between. CDR1 and CDR2 from the germline V gene are GTSNPN and SVGIG (reference sequence). CDR3 residues: CAWSEGGPNTEAFF. CDR3 DNA: TGTGCCTGGAGTGAAGGAGGGCCGAACACTGAAGCTTTCTTT. The whole variable domain, remainder taken from reference TRBV30 and TRBJ1-1, is SQTIHQWPATLVQPVGSPLSLECTVEGTSNPNLYWYRQAAGRGLQLLFYSVGIGQISSEVPQNLSASRPQDRQFILSSKKLLLSDSGFYLCAWSEGGPNTEAFFGQGTRLTVV.

This chain connects TRBV6-1 to TRBJ1-2, with 7 bases fitting TRBD1. Germline lookup yields CDR1 MNHNS and CDR2 SASEGT. V shed 3 bases, J shed 7 bases, and the junction held 11 bases outside the gene matches. The CDR3 contains 15 residues. The CDR3 protein is CASSDVRQGLIGYTF. CDR3 nucleotides: TGTGCCAGCAGTGATGTTCGACAGGGTTTGATTGGCTACACCTTC.

CDR3 nucleotide sequence: TGTGCCTGGAGTGACGGGTTAGGCAATCAGCCCCAGCATTTT. Residues: CAWSDGLGNQPQHF. V gene TRBV30 combines with J gene TRBJ1-5, with D unclear. Germline V gene lookup returns CDR1 GTSNPN and CDR2 SVGIG (reference sequence). Deletions cut 1 base from V and 2 bases from J, with 9 bases between. The CDR3 runs to 14 residues.

The V call is TRBV27, the J call TRBJ2-3; possibly TRBD2 for D (6 bases). V was clipped by 5 bases and J by 3 bases, with 27 bases between them. The CDR3 spans 19 residues. Germline V gene sequence: CDR1 MNHEY, CDR2 SMNVEV (reference sequence). As DNA, the CDR3 is TGTGCCAGCAGTAAGACCAGGAGCGGGCTTCGGGGGTCGACAGATACGCAGTATTTT. It encodes CASSKTRSGLRGSTDTQYF.

This clone was recorded a few times. DNA for the CDR3: TGTGCCACCAGCAGAGCGGCCTCGTCGGGGCAGCCCCAGCATTTT. This translates into CATSRAASSGQPQHF. The V and J genes are TRBV15 and TRBJ1-5; D unclear. Germline assignment: CDR1 LNHNV and CDR2 YYDKDF (reference sequence). CDR3 size: 15 residues. V was clipped by 1 base and J by 7 bases, with 14 bases between them.

This rearrangement joins TRBV2 to TRBJ1-2, with D uncertain. Looked up from germline, CDR1 is SNHLY and CDR2 is FYNNEI. The CDR3 has 13 amino acids. Trimming shortened V by 3 bases and J by 4 bases, and 9 bases separated the two germline ends. CDR3 sequence (DNA): TGTGCCAGCAGTGAGGGTTCCGGCTATGGCTACACCTTC. As protein: CASSEGSGYGYTF.

The count of this clone is one. At one of its ends the junction is not consistent with the germline gene, which may arise from a read error. The chain is built from TRBV6-1 and TRBJ2-7; TRBD1 aligns across 8 bases. Germline V gene sequence: CDR1 MNHNS, CDR2 SASEGT. The CDR3 length is 13 residues. CDR3 protein: CASREGTGLQQYF. The CDR3, as DNA: TGTGCCAGCAGAGAAGGGACAGGTTTGCAGCAGTACTTC.

V is TRBV18 and J is TRBJ1-2; 9 nucleotides align to TRBD1. This CDR3 has 16 amino acids. The V and J ends lost 5 bases and 4 bases, in that order; junction bases with no gene match: 11. CDR1 and CDR2 from the germline V gene are KGHSH and LQKENI. The CDR3 reads CASSSYPGQGIYGYTF. CDR3 in DNA: TGTGCCAGCTCATCATACCCGGGACAGGGAATCTATGGCTACACCTTC.

The chain has TRBV27 and TRBJ1-6; 7 nucleotides agree with TRBD1. Germline trimming cut 0 bases from V and 7 bases from J; bases unmatched to any gene: 3. The CDR3 spans 15 residues. Per the germline V gene, CDR1 is MNHEY and CDR2 is SMNVEV (reference sequence). The chain's CDR3 is CASSLSGTVNSPLHF. In DNA form, the CDR3 reads TGTGCCAGCAGTTTATCTGGGACAGTGAATTCACCCCTCCACTTT.

The gene calls are TRBV6-5 and TRBJ1-5; D call uncertain. The CDR3 covers 13 residues. Trimming took 5 bases from V and 7 from J, leaving 12 bases between them. Germline CDR1 MNHEY, CDR2 SVGAGI. CDR3 DNA sequence: TGTGCCAGCAGTCCCACAGAGGGCCAGCCCCAGCATTTT. Translation: CASSPTEGQPQHF.

The chain has TRBV7-3 and TRBJ1-5; D unresolved. The CDR3 loop spans 9 amino acids. V was clipped by 8 bases and J by 9 bases, with 5 bases between them. The germline CDR1 and CDR2 sequences are SGHTA and FQGTGA. As DNA, the CDR3 is TGTGCCAGCGGCCGGCCCCAGCATTTT. It codes for CASGRPQHF.

The V call is TRBV7-9, the J call TRBJ2-5, with 7 bases aligning to TRBD2. This CDR3 contains 14 residues. Germline CDR1 is SEHNR and CDR2 is FQNEAQ (reference sequence). The junction had 7 bases not matched to a gene; V was cut back by 5 bases and J by 4 bases. CDR3 nucleotide sequence: TGTGCCAGCAGCCCCGCAGGACTAGGAGAGACCCAGTACTTC. This translates into CASSPAGLGETQYF.

This sequence joins TRBV5-6 and TRBJ2-5, with TRBD2 identical over 7 bases. This CDR3 has 14 residues. The germline CDR1 and CDR2 sequences are SGHDT and YYEEEE. Trimming took 3 bases from V and 5 from J; bases not matched to a gene: 7. CDR3 region: CASSSGLVRETQYF. For the CDR3, the DNA is TGTGCCAGCAGCTCTGGACTAGTTCGGGAGACCCAGTACTTC.

This chain joins TRBV5-1 and TRBJ2-1; tentative D call: TRBD1 (6 bases). The V end was cut by 3 bases, the J end by 4 bases, with 17 bases between. CDR3 length: 16 residues. Germline CDR1 is SGHRS and CDR2 is YFSETQ. The CDR3 DNA is TGCGCCAGCAGCTCCACTACGGGACACCTATACAATGAGCAGTTCTTC. As protein: CASSSTTGHLYNEQFF. The entire variable domain, with the rest obtained from reference TRBV5-1 and TRBJ2-1, is as follows: KAGVTQTPRYLIKTRGQQVTLSCSPISGHRSVSWYQQTPGQGLQFLFEYFSETQRNKGNFPGRFSGRQFSNSRSEMNVSTLELGDSALYLCASSSTTGHLYNEQFFGPGTRLTVL.

This chain links TRBV6-5 with TRBJ1-2; tentative D call: TRBD1 (5 bases). V lost 4 bases, J lost 3 bases, and 9 bases lay in between. Germline V lookup: CDR1 MNHEY, CDR2 SVGAGI. The CDR3 totals 13 residues. The DNA for the CDR3 is TGTGCCAGCAGTTTGACAGCCGACTATGGCTACACCTTC. It specifies CASSLTADYGYTF.

The chain couples TRBV6-4 to TRBJ2-1; possibly TRBD2 for D (7 bases). The CDR3 covers 14 residues. CDR1 and CDR2 from the germline V gene are MRHNA and SNTAGT. V gave up 2 bases and J gave up 8 bases, with 13 bases separating them. Written as DNA, the CDR3 is TGTGCCAGCAGTGACGAGGGGGGGGAGGATGAGCAGTTCTTC. Translation gives CASSDEGGEDEQFF.

The rearrangement links TRBV6-2 or TRBV6-3 to TRBJ1-2; D gene uncertain. CDR1 is MNHEY, CDR2 SVGEGT, per germline. V lost 4 bases and J 4 bases, leaving 7 bases between the germline ends. The CDR3 has 12 residues. This chain's CDR3 is CASSLNVYGYTF. DNA for the CDR3: TGTGCCAGCAGTTTAAACGTCTATGGCTACACCTTC.

The table lists this clone with a few counts. The chain employs TRBV4-2 and TRBJ2-3, with D possibly TRBD2 on 7 matching bases. V gave up 0 bases and J gave up 8 bases, with 15 bases separating them. Germline CDR1 is LGHNA and CDR2 is YNFKEQ. This CDR3 is 15 amino acids long. CDR3 nucleotides: TGTGCCAGCAGCCAAGATTGGGGGGGGGCCTCTACGCAGTATTTT. It specifies CASSQDWGGASTQYF.

The chain uses TRBV3-1 (or the pseudogene TRBV3-2) and TRBJ2-7; TRBD1 might be the D (6 bases). This CDR3 contains 16 residues. V lost 1 base to trimming and J lost 3 bases, with 16 bases between them. Germline-derived CDR1 and CDR2 are LGHDT and YNNKEL (reference sequence). The CDR3 DNA sequence: TGTGCCAGCAGCCAAGGTGCTGGGGGCAGGTTCTACGAGCAGTACTTC. Protein: CASSQGAGGRFYEQYF.

The V and J genes are TRBV28 and TRBJ1-4; D gene uncertain. V was trimmed by 4 bases and J by 0 bases, leaving 9 bases between them. Germline V gene sequence: CDR1 MDHEN, CDR2 SYDVKM. The CDR3 is 15 amino acids. Here the CDR3 DNA reads TGTGCCAGCAGTTCGAGGCTTTCAACTAATGAAAAACTGTTTTTT. This encodes CASSSRLSTNEKLFF.

This chain links TRBV2 with TRBJ1-5; tentative D call: TRBD1 (5 bases). V was pared by 8 bases and J by 3 bases, with 14 bases between. The germline gives CDR1 SNHLY, CDR2 FYNNEI. The CDR3 runs 14 residues. The CDR3 sequence is CASSGRGHNQPQHF. For the CDR3, the DNA is TGTGCCAGCTCGGGAAGGGGCCACAATCAGCCCCAGCATTTT.

This chain uses TRBV28 with TRBJ1-3; D not resolved. The CDR3 extends over 14 amino acids. Germline assignment: CDR1 MDHEN and CDR2 SYDVKM. Trimming stripped 2 bases from V and 4 bases from J, with 9 bases between. The CDR3 is CASSLTRRGNTIYF. DNA for the CDR3: TGTGCCAGCAGTTTAACTCGGAGGGGAAACACCATATATTTT.

This chain links TRBV5-1 with TRBJ2-2; maybe TRBD2 (5 bases). V lost 2 bases to trimming and J lost 6 bases, with 8 bases between them. Per the germline V gene, CDR1 is SGHRS and CDR2 is YFSETQ. The length of the CDR3 is 13 residues. CDR3 nucleotides: TGCGCCAGCAGCTTAACTAGAGCCGGGGAGCTGTTTTTT. It specifies CASSLTRAGELFF. The full variable domain, its missing parts supplied by reference TRBV5-1 and TRBJ2-2, is KAGVTQTPRYLIKTRGQQVTLSCSPISGHRSVSWYQQTPGQGLQFLFEYFSETQRNKGNFPGRFSGRQFSNSRSEMNVSTLELGDSALYLCASSLTRAGELFFGEGSRLTVL.

A single count supports this clone. V gene TRBV11-3 combines with J gene TRBJ2-3; 7 nucleotides line up with TRBD2. V lost 2 bases and J lost 6; bases outside the gene matches: 5. Germline CDR1 reads SGHNT; CDR2 reads YENEEA. This CDR3 spans 14 amino acids. The CDR3 is CASSLTPGGDTQYF. The CDR3 bases are TGTGCCAGCAGCTTAACCCCCGGGGGGGATACGCAGTATTTT.

The rearrangement links TRBV19 to TRBJ2-7, with D possibly matching TRBD1 (6 bases). Germline V gene lookup returns CDR1 LNHDA and CDR2 SQIVND (reference sequence). The CDR3 is 15 amino acids. Trimming shortened V by 5 bases and J by 3 bases, and 17 bases separated the two germline ends. CDR3 nucleotides: TGTGCCAGTAGTGCGAAACACAGGGAAATCTACGAGCAGTACTTC. It encodes CASSAKHREIYEQYF.

The V and J genes are TRBV11-3 and TRBJ1-2, with D unclear. Germline V gives CDR1 SGHNT, CDR2 YENEEA. The V end lost 4 bases, the J end lost 8 bases, and 5 bases lay between the germline ends. This CDR3 has 10 amino acids. The DNA of the CDR3 is TGTGCCAGCAGCTCCGGAGGCTACACCTTC. Its protein is CASSSGGYTF.

The chain's CDR3 is CASSLTGGGTTDTQYF. As DNA, the CDR3 is TGTGCCAGCAGCTTAACAGGCGGGGGGACCACAGATACGCAGTATTTT. This sequence joins TRBV7-3 and TRBJ2-3, with 8 nucleotides matching TRBD2. Unmatched junction bases numbered 4, after V lost 0 bases and J lost 2 bases. Germline V lookup: CDR1 SGHTA, CDR2 FQGTGA. The CDR3 loop spans 16 amino acids.

This chain connects TRBV3-1 (or the pseudogene TRBV3-2) to TRBJ1-2, with no clear D. The germline V gene has CDR1 LGHDT and CDR2 YNNKEL (reference sequence). This CDR3 is built from 11 residues. The V and J ends lost 0 bases and 8 bases respectively, with 4 bases between them. CDR3 sequence: CASSQDLGYTF. The CDR3 region has the DNA TGTGCCAGCAGCCAAGATCTGGGCTACACCTTC.

V is TRBV30 and J is TRBJ1-5, with TRBD1 as a possible D gene (6 bases). V was cut by 2 bases and J by 16 bases, with 18 bases left in between. CDR3 length: 12 residues. Germline V CDR1 and CDR2: GTSNPN, SVGIG (reference sequence). CDR3 amino acids: CAWSSGTMRAHF. Written as DNA, the CDR3 is TGTGCCTGGAGTTCCGGGACAATGAGGGCCCATTTT.

The chain couples TRBV24-1 to TRBJ2-7; 7 positions agree with TRBD1. CDR3 size: 13 residues. The V gene end was trimmed by 9 bases and the J gene end by 0 bases; junction bases not matched to a gene: 4. Germline CDR1 and CDR2: KGHDR and SFDVKD. CDR3 protein: CATQGQNSYEQYF. The DNA for the CDR3 is TGTGCCACCCAGGGACAGAACTCCTACGAGCAGTACTTC.